This record covers a single T cell receptor beta chain. This clonotype was counted only a few times. The antigen it recognizes is unknown. The input lacks base qualities; no much larger clone sits a single base away. This entry is derived from a study of identical twins (dated by TCRdb to about 2016). Regarding the study in general: The study deep-sequenced TCR alpha and beta repertoires from monozygotic twins, unrelated adults of various ages and cord blood to test whether fetal clonotypes persist. To rule out contamination, replicate twin experiments were performed at different times with different library preparation protocols.

All donors were healthy Caucasians. The twin cohort consisted of three pairs of female monozygotic twins, all aged roughly 18 to 29 years. Positive isolation kits from Invitrogen were used to isolate the CD4+ and CD8+ T cell populations. Libraries were constructed by 5' RACE. The data were produced on an Illumina HiSeq 2000. A universal primer binding site was introduced by template switching, and a unique molecular identifier was present in the final cDNA, enabling accurate counting of TCR cDNA molecules. First-strand cDNA for TCR alpha and beta chains was synthesized from specific primers in the conserved constant-segment region. To control for contamination, each cDNA library was double barcoded with a SMART-Mk sample barcode plus Illumina barcodes. TruSeq adapter sequences and Illumina sample barcodes were added in two successive PCR steps. TCR alpha and beta cDNA libraries were sequenced on the Illumina HiSeq platform with custom primers. Regarding the original processing steps: MiGEC processed the raw reads to extract unique molecular identifiers, while MiXCR was used to determine the CDR3 positions. For each individual, recombination models were inferred using an EM algorithm with the repgenHMM and IGoR tools. The tcR package in R was used for shared clonotype analysis, with sharing normalized by the product of cloneset sizes. To study raw recombination free of thymic and clonal selection effects, out-of-frame nonproductive sequences were analyzed. Starting from the raw public reads, TCRdb applied fastp trimming at Q25, assembled clones with MiXCR and retained in-frame beta chains. Entries are consolidated by CDR3 protein sequence, retaining the most common genes and DNA. TCRdb's processing, not the authors', yielded these V and J calls. A total of about 530,000 distinct CDR3 sequences appear in this sample, under 25% of them only once. The ten biggest clones cover approximately 0.49% of the sample.

On the study overall, not on this receptor specifically: Out-of-frame TCR alpha sequences shared between twins showed an excess of low generation-probability sequences compared with coincidental sharing between unrelated individuals. Because the same donors could not be followed over many years, conclusions were based on cross-sectional statistical analysis. Zero-insertion analyses could be partly confounded by invariant T cells such as MAIT and iNKT, though diverse VJ usage argued against such confounding for most clonotypes. In beta out-of-frame sequences, excess twin sharing was weaker, because having fewer shared sequences lowered the signal-to-noise ratio. Abundant cord blood beta clonotypes carried fewer insertions; young adult naive repertoires showed a weaker similar trend, while memory repertoires showed none. In monozygotic twins, recombination models systematically underestimated out-of-frame TCR alpha sharing, but the models matched the sharing seen between unrelated individuals.

In the germline V gene, CDR1 corresponds to SGHRS and CDR2 to YFSETQ. Trimming takes 6 bases off V and 6 bases off J; junction bases not matched to a gene: 9. Reading from cysteine to phenylalanine, the CDR3 counts 16 amino acids. Only the CDR3 DNA is retained, 48 bases long and in frame from the first base. The same specimen was also included in a second study, on yellow fever vaccine responses in identical twins. As the second paper documents: According to the authors, in identical twins the way T cells responded to vaccination appeared partly convergent and partly personalized. In the study, vaccine-responding T cell clones were precisely tracked in identical twins.

Specimen: CD4+ T cells sorted from blood. The receptor chain draws on TRBV5-1 and TRBJ2-2; 12 central nucleotides agree with TRBD2. This TCR was recovered from a woman aged 18-29 years in good health. The nucleotide sequence is given as TGCGCCAGCACGACTAGCGGGAGTTTGGTGCCCGGGGAGCTGTTTTTT. This encodes CASTTSGSLVPGELFF.